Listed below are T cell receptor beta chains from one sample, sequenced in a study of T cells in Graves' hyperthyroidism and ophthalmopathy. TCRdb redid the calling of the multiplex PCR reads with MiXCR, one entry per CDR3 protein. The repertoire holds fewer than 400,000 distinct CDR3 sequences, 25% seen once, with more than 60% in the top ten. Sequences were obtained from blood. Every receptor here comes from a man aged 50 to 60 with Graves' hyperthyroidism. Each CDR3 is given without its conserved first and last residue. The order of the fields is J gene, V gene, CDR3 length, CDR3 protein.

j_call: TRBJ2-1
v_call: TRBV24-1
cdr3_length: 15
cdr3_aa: ATSDPTRGHQNNEQF

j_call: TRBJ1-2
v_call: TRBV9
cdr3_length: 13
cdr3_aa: ASSVTPFWGDGYT

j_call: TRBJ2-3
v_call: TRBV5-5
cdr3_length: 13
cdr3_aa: ASSLSGSFTDTQY

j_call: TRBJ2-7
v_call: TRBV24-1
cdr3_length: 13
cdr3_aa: ATSDSRDSLHEQY

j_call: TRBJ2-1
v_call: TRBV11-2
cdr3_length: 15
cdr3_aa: ASSLDGGGLAGREQF

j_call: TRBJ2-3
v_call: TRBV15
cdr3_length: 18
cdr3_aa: ATSRDYLQHRTGSTDTQY

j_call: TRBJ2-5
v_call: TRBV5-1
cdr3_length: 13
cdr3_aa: ASSLGSGIGETQY

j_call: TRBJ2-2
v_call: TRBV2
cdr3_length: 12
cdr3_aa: ASRQRGGTGELF

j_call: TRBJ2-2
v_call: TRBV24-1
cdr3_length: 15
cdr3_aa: ATSDLKGSSITGELF

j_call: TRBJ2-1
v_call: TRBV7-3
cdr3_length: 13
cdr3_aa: ASSLGLSAYNEQF

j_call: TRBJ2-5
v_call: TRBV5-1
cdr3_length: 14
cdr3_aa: ASSLLGSGMQETQY

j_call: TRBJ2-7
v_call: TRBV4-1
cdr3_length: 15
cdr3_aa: ASSHPRDGSKTYEQY

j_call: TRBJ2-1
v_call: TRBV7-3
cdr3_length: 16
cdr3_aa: ASSLMGLAGGRFNEQF

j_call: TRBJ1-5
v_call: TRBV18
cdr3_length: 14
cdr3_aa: ASSPTEPRPREPQH

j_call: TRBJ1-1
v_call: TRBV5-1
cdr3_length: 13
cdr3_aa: ASSSDPRRGTEAF

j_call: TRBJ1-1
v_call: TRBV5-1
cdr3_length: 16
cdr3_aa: ASSPIPGTGGSRTEAF

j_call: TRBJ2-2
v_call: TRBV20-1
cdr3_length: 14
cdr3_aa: SATNPGQGNTGELF

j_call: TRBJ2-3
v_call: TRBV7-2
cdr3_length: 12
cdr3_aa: ASSPRGSRDTQY

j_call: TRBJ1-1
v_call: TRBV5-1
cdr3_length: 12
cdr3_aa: ASQLTQGRTEAF

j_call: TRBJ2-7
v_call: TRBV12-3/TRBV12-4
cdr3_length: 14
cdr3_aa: ASSQEGFRENYEQY

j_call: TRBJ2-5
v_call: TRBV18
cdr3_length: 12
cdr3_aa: ASSPAWDEKTQY

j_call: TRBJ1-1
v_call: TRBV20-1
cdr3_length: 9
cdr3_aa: SASSLLEAF

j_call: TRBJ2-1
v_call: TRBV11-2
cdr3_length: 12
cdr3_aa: ASSHTSAYNEQF

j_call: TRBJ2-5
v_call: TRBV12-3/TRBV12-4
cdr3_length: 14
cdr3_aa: ASSSHQLRGQETQY

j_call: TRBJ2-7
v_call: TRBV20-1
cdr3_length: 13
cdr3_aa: SALYGLAKTHEQY

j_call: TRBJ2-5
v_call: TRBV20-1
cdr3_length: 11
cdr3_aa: SAKTGGQETQY

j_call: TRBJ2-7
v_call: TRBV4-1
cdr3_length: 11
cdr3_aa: ASSHFRTYEQY

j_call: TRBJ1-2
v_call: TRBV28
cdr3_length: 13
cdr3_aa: ASLSIGGTNYGYT

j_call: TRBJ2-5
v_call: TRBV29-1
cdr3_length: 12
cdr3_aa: TFQRAQYQETQY

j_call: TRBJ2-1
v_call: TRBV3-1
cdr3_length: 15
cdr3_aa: ASSQMGGPNSYNEQF

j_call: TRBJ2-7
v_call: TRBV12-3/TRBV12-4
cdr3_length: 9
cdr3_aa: ASRGLYEQY

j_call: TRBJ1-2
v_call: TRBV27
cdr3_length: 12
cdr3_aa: ASGGTGRGYGYT

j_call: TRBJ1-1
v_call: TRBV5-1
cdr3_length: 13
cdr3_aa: ASSLVSGDHREAF

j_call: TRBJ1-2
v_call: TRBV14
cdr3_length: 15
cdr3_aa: ASSQDRGQAPLYGYT

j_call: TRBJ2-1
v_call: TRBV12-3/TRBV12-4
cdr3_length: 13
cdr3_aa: ASSSDRGPYNEQF

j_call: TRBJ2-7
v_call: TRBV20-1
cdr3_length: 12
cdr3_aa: SAEAGLDLYEQY

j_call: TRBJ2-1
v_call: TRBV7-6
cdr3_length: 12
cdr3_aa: ASSAVGPRDEQF

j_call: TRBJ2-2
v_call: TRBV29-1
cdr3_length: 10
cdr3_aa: SVWAITGELF

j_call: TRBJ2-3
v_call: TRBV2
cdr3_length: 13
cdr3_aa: ANNLRLAGTDTQY

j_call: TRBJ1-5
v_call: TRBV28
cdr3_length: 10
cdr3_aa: ASRLRNQPQH

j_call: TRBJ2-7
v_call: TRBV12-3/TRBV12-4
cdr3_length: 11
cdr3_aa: ASSPHGTGEQY

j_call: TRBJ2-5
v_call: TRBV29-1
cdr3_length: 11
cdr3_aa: SVERGGGETQY

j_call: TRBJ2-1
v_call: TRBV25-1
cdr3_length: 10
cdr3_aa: ASSRIYNEQF

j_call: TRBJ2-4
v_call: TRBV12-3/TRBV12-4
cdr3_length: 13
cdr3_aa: ASSSSPWPRDIQY

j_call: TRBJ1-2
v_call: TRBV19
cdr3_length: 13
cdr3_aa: ASSRGQRANYGYT

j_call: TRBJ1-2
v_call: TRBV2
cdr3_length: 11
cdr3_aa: ASRRGQFYGYT

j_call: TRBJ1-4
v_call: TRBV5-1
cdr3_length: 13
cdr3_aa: ASSAWGERREKLF

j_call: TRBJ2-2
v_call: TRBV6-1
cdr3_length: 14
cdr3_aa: ASSNKGLAGPGELF

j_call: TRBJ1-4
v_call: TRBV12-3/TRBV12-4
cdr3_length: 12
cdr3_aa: ASRGQGDNEKLF

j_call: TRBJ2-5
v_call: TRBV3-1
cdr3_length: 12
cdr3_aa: ASSQVRGPETQY

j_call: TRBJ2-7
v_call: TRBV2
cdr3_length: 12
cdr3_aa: ASTLQSIPYEQY

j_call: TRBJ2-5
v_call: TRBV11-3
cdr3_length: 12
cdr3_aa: ASSSYGRGETQY

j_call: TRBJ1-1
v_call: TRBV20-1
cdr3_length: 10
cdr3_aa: SAQKGANEAF

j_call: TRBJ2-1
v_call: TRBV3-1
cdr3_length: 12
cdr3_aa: ASSQGAHADEQF

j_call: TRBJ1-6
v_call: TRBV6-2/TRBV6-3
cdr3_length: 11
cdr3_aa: ASKGDRNSPLH

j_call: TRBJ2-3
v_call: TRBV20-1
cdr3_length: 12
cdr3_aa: SATGGRKTDTQY

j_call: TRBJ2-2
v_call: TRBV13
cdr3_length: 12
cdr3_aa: ASGYVSGTGELF

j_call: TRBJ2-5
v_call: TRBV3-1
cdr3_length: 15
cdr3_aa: ASSQARSGPMKETQY

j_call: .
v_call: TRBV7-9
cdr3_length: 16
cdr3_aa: ASSLVFGLAGVAETQF